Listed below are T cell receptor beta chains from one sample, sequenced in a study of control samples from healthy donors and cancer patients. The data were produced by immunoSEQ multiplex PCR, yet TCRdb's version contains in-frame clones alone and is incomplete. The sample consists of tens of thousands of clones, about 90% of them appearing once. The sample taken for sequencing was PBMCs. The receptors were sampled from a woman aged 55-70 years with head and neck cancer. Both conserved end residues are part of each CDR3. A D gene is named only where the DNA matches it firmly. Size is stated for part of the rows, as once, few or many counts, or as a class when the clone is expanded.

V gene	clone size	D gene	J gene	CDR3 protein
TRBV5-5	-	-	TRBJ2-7	CASSLGIKNTYEQYF
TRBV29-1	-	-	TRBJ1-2	CSVDGMTESYGYTF
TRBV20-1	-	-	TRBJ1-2	CSARVRDGYTF
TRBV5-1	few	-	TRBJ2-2	CASSFGSQGTGELFF
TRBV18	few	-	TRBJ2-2	CASSPPTGRETGELFF
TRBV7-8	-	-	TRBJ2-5	CASSLARALTQYF
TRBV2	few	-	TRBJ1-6	CASSPRFDNSYNSPLHF
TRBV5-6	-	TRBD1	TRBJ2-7	CASRTGTGGPGGTYEQYF
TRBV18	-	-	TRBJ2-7	CASSPDPAISYEQYF
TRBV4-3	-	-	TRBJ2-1	CASSQDGGYYNEQFF
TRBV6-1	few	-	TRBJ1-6	CASSEALGSSPLHF
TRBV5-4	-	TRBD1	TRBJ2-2	CASSLRQGASSELFF
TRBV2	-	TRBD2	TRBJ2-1	CATGKTSGRTYVGNEQFF
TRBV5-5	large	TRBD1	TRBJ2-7	CALGGQGAYEQYF
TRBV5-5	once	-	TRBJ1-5	CASSPVLGNQPQHF
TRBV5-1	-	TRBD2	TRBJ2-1	CASSPGRASGRIIDEQFF
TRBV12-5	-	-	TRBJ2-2	CASGLVESVNTGELFF
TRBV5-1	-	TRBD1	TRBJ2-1	CASSLVRGSNNEQFF
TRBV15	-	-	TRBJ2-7	CATSRGLASDEQYF
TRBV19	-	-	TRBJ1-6	CASSWTDYNSPLHF
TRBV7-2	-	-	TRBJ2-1	CASSLAATRSYNEQFF
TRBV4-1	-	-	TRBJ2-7	CASSQGHEREQYF
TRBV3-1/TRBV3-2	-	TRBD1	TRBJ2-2	CASSPDRGTYTGELFF
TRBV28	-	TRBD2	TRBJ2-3	CASSRSSGPRTDTQYF
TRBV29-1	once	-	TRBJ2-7	CSVESAGSYEQYF
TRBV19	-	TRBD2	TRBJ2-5	CASSTRGLARGETQYF
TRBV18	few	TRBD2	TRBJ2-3	CASSPIGLGGTDTQYF
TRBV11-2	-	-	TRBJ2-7	CASSYIPESYEQYF
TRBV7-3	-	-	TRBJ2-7	CASSPLANSYEQYF
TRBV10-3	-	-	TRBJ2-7	CAISESEGISYEQYF
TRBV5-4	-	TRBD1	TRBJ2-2	CASSLGGQGTGELFF
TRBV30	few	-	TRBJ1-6	CAWSSVVDSPLHF
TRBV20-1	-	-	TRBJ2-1	CSAGSHNEQFF
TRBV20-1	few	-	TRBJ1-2	CSASPAHMANYGYTF
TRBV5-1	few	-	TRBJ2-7	CASSLAWGSLYSYEQYF
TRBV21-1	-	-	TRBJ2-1	CASSKRRLAGWLGYNEQFF
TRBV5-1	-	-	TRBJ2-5	CASSLSSVETQYF
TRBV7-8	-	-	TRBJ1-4	CASSLTHREKLFF
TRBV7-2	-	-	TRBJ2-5	CASSLDGPKAETQYF
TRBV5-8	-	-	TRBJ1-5	CASSLVEGVYSNQPQHF
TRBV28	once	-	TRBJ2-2	CASMGGQANTGELFF
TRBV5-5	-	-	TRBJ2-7	CASSLGPGSSYEQYF
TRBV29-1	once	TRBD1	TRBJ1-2	CSVTGQGAFGGYTF
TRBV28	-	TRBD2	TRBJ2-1	CRTSGTYNEQFF
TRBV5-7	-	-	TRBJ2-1	CASSPYGIMNEQFF